Each of the 26 T cell receptor beta chains below was sequenced from the same sample in a study of blood T cell repertoires in COVID-19. Repertoires were generated with immunoSEQ multiplex PCR, while TCRdb's copy carries only in-frame clones and drops some. The data contain fewer than 250,000 clones, more than 75% of them singletons. Sequenced sample: peripheral blood. The receptors come from a man aged 35 to 55 with acute or convalescent COVID-19.

This chain uses TRBV18 with TRBJ2-5; 13 nucleotides agree with TRBD2. The CDR3 extends over 15 amino acids. Losses at the gene ends were 4 bases for V and 5 bases for J; bases not matched to a gene: 4. Germline V gene data show CDR1 as KGHSH and CDR2 as LQKENI. The CDR3 loop is CASSQGTSGVETQYF. CDR3 bases: TGTGCCAGCTCACAAGGGACTAGCGGGGTGGAGACCCAGTACTTC.

The chain recombines TRBV5-1 with TRBJ1-5, with 7 bases identical to TRBD1. The length of the CDR3 is 15 residues. Germline trimming cut 4 bases from V and 0 bases from J; bases unmatched to any gene: 4. CDR1 is SGHRS and CDR2 is YFSETQ in the germline V gene. The CDR3 spells CASSATGSSNQPQHF. CDR3 coding DNA: TGCGCCAGCAGCGCGACAGGGAGTAGCAATCAGCCCCAGCATTTT.

This clone showed up just once. V usage is TRBV7-2 and J usage is TRBJ1-1; the D gene is possibly TRBD1 (5 bases). Trimming removed 2 bases at V and 3 bases at J, with 7 bases between. Germline CDR1 SGHTA, CDR2 FQGNSA. The CDR3 sequence is 13 residues long. The CDR3 DNA reads TGTGCCAGCAGCTTACAGGGTTACACTGAAGCTTTCTTT. Its translation is CASSLQGYTEAFF.

J is TRBJ1-2 and V is TRBV29-1, with 9 bases aligning to TRBD1. The CDR3 is 13 amino acids. With 0 bases clipped from V and 7 bases from J, the junction kept 3 bases outside the gene matches. From germline, CDR1 is SQVTM and CDR2 ANQGSEA. CDR3 region: CSVEEQGASGYTF. Here the CDR3 DNA reads TGCAGCGTTGAAGAACAGGGGGCGAGTGGCTACACCTTC. Full variable domain (outside the CDR3, taken from reference TRBV29-1 and TRBJ1-2): SAVISQKPSRDICQRGTSLTIQCQVDSQVTMMFWYRQQPGQSLTLIATANQGSEATYESGFVIDKFPISRPNLTFSTLTVSNMSPEDSSIYLCSVEEQGASGYTFGSGTRLTVV.

The CDR3 nucleotides read TGTGCCATCAGTGAGTCGGGGACTAGGATCACCGGGGAGCTGTTTTTT. It translates to CAISESGTRITGELFF. The V and J genes are TRBV10-3 and TRBJ2-2, with 8 bases identical to TRBD2. CDR1 is ENHRY and CDR2 is SYGVKD in the germline V gene. V shed 0 bases and J 4 bases; nucleotides not matched to a gene: 4. The CDR3 is 16 amino acids.

The V and J genes are TRBV2 and TRBJ1-1, with 9 bases aligning to TRBD1. The CDR3 sequence is 14 residues long. V lost 7 bases, J lost 1 base, and 4 bases stayed unmatched. The germline V gene encodes CDR1 SNHLY and CDR2 FYNNEI. CDR3 sequence: CASMGTGQNTEAFF. In DNA form, the CDR3 reads TGTGCCAGCATGGGGACAGGGCAGAACACTGAAGCTTTCTTT.

This clone showed up just once. This chain links TRBV18 with TRBJ1-4, with 8 bases matching TRBD1. V was clipped by 2 bases and J by 8 bases; unmatched bases: 4. Germline values: CDR1 KGHSH, CDR2 LQKENI. The CDR3 totals 14 residues. CDR3 sequence (DNA): TGTGCCAGCTCACCAAAGACAGGGGCCGAAAAACTGTTTTTT. Amino acid sequence: CASSPKTGAEKLFF.

The sample holds one count of this clone. The rearrangement uses TRBV19 and TRBJ1-2; D is perhaps TRBD1 (6 bases). This CDR3 contains 16 residues. The germline V and J ends were trimmed by 4 bases and 6 bases, with 21 bases remaining between them. CDR1 is LNHDA and CDR2 is SQIVND in the germline V gene (reference sequence). CDR3 amino acids: CASSTRLGTRTDGYTF. Written as DNA, the CDR3 is TGTGCCAGTAGTACCAGGCTCGGGACACGCACGGATGGCTACACCTTC.

The rearrangement links TRBV6-5 to TRBJ1-4; 7 nucleotides match TRBD1. The CDR3 is 14 amino acids. Unmatched junction bases numbered 7, after V lost 9 bases and J lost 3 bases. CDR1 is MNHEY, CDR2 SVGAGI, per germline. Here the CDR3 DNA reads TGTGCCAGTCAAAGGGGGCTGCCTAATGAAAAACTGTTTTTT. Its protein product is CASQRGLPNEKLFF.

The V call is TRBV30, the J call TRBJ1-1; possible D gene TRBD1, 6 bases. V dropped 8 bases and J dropped 4 bases, with 17 bases sitting between them. Germline assignment: CDR1 GTSNPN and CDR2 SVGIG (reference sequence). The CDR3 contains 13 residues. CDR3 sequence: CAGPGRGSTEAFF. CDR3 DNA sequence: TGTGCCGGGCCCGGGAGGGGGAGCACTGAAGCTTTCTTT.

This sequence joins TRBV7-3 and TRBJ1-5; 7 nucleotides align to TRBD1. This CDR3 region has 13 residues. J lost 6 bases, V lost 5 bases, and 4 bases had no gene match. CDR1 is SGHTA, CDR2 FQGTGA, per germline. DNA for the CDR3: TGTGCCAGCAGCCTCGACAGGGCTCAGCCCCAGCATTTT. Translated, it gives CASSLDRAQPQHF.

A word on this clone: This CDR3 is missing its conserved last phenylalanine or tryptophan, likely due to a read error. The limits of the CDR3 on the DNA are not certain, so only TCRdb's listed CDR3 is given. This chain links TRBV20-1 with TRBJ2-7; the DNA was not compared with TRBD1, the D call given in the table. The CDR3 sequence runs 10 residues, both termini included. From germline, CDR1 is DFQATT and CDR2 SNEGSKA (reference sequence). The CDR3 here is CSAPTGQTEL.

The J gene is TRBJ2-3, the V gene TRBV7-9, with 15 bases that match TRBD2. The V gene end was trimmed by 1 base and the J gene end by 3 bases; junction bases not matched to a gene: 8. This CDR3 spans 19 amino acids. Germline-derived CDR1 and CDR2 are SEHNR and FQNEAQ (reference sequence). The CDR3 nucleotides are TGTGCCAGCAGCTTAGAAGGGACTAGCGGGGGGTTAGCAACAGATACGCAGTATTTT. This gives the protein CASSLEGTSGGLATDTQYF.

The chain couples TRBV27 to TRBJ2-1, with D tentatively TRBD1 (5 bases). Germline V gene sequence: CDR1 MNHEY, CDR2 SMNVEV (reference sequence). The CDR3 covers 12 residues. V lost 6 bases and J lost 10, with 13 bases in between. CDR3 DNA sequence: TGTGCCAGCAGCATAACAGGTGGAGAGCAGTTCTTC. This translates into CASSITGGEQFF.

A single count supports this clone. The CDR3 DNA sequence: TGTGCCACACGCCCCCACAGGGGGCAGTGCTACACCTTC. Residues: CATRPHRGQCYTF. The chain couples TRBV7-3 to TRBJ1-2, with 9 nucleotides matching TRBD1. The CDR3 consists of 13 residues. Germline lookup yields CDR1 SGHTA and CDR2 FQGTGA. V lost 10 bases and J lost 9; bases outside the gene matches: 12.

As for this clone: This CDR3 is also generated by other DNA sequences in the sample. The J gene is TRBJ2-3, the V gene TRBV9; 9 positions agree with TRBD2. The CDR3 consists of 15 residues. V trimming: 6 bases; J trimming: 0 bases; junction bases outside the gene matches: 5. Germline CDR1 is SGDLS and CDR2 is YYNGEE. CDR3 protein: CASNLAGASTDTQYF. As DNA, the CDR3 is TGTGCCAGCAATTTAGCGGGGGCTAGCACAGATACGCAGTATTTT.

The genes are TRBV3-1 (or the pseudogene TRBV3-2) and TRBJ1-1; tentatively, D is TRBD1 (6 bases). CDR3 size: 14 residues. The V gene lost 3 bases and the J gene lost 6 bases, with 14 bases spanning the gap. Germline CDR1 LGHDT, CDR2 YNNKEL (reference sequence). The CDR3 sequence: CASSQRGGDAEAFF. CDR3 DNA sequence: TGTGCCAGCAGCCAGAGGGGGGGGGACGCTGAAGCTTTCTTT.

The chain combines TRBV5-1 with TRBJ1-2, with 8 bases lining up with TRBD1. This CDR3 contains 14 residues. CDR1 SGHRS and CDR2 YFSETQ come from the germline V gene. The V and J ends lost 0 bases and 8 bases, in that order; junction bases with no gene match: 6. The CDR3 DNA sequence: TGCGCCAGCAGCTTGGGTACAGGGGGAACGGGCTACACCTTC. This gives the protein CASSLGTGGTGYTF.

The gene calls are TRBV19 and TRBJ2-3; D is perhaps TRBD1 (5 bases). Germline loops: CDR1 LNHDA, CDR2 SQIVND (reference sequence). The CDR3 runs to 13 residues. The germline V and J ends were trimmed by 4 bases and 2 bases, with 7 bases remaining between them. CDR3 nucleotide sequence: TGTGCCAGTAGTAGAGGACACACAGATACGCAGTATTTT. Translated: CASSRGHTDTQYF. Based on the CDR3 plus reference TRBV19 and TRBJ2-3, the full variable domain is DGGITQSPKYLFRKEGQNVTLSCEQNLNHDAMYWYRQDPGQGLRLIYYSQIVNDFQKGDIAEGYSVSREKKESFPLTVTSAQKNPTAFYLCASSRGHTDTQYFGPGTRLTVL.

This clone was seen a few times. The chain couples TRBV11-2 to TRBJ1-1, with D hard to call. CDR1 and CDR2 (germline): SGHAT, FQNNGV. Trimming removed 5 bases from V and 7 bases from J, with 14 bases in between. This CDR3 spans 13 amino acids. DNA of the CDR3: TGTGCCAGCAGCGCGGGCCGCGGCGGTGAAGCTTTCTTT. It is translated as CASSAGRGGEAFF.

This chain uses TRBV6-5 with TRBJ1-6; unclear D gene. This CDR3 contains 13 residues. Trimming stripped 6 bases from V and 2 bases from J, with 5 bases between. Germline CDR1 and CDR2: MNHEY and SVGAGI. This CDR3 is CASSGAYNSPLHF. The CDR3 DNA reads TGTGCCAGCAGCGGGGCCTATAATTCACCCCTCCACTTT.

This clone appeared many times. The rearrangement joins TRBV29-1 to TRBJ1-2; 11 bases fit TRBD1. The CDR3 contains 13 residues. The germline CDR1 and CDR2 sequences are SQVTM and ANQGSEA. V trimming: 7 bases; J trimming: 6 bases; junction bases outside the gene matches: 7. The CDR3 is CSAEGTGGNGYTF. Written as DNA, the CDR3 is TGCAGCGCGGAAGGGACAGGGGGGAATGGCTACACCTTC. The complete variable domain, with remaining parts taken from reference TRBV29-1 and TRBJ1-2, reads SAVISQKPSRDICQRGTSLTIQCQVDSQVTMMFWYRQQPGQSLTLIATANQGSEATYESGFVIDKFPISRPNLTFSTLTVSNMSPEDSSIYLCSAEGTGGNGYTFGSGTRLTVV.

The chain couples TRBV12-3 or TRBV12-4 to TRBJ1-1; D not certain. The CDR3 contains 13 residues. V shed 6 bases and J shed 2 bases, with 10 bases lying between them. The CDR3 protein is CASSHSTNTEAFF. The CDR3 DNA reads TGTGCCAGCAGCCACTCAACTAACACTGAAGCTTTCTTT.

This chain connects TRBV4-3 to TRBJ1-5; no definite D call. This CDR3 contains 14 residues. Germline V gene data show CDR1 as LGHNA and CDR2 as YSLEER. The V end was cut by 0 bases, the J end by 6 bases, with 9 bases between. The CDR3 region has the DNA TGCGCCAGCAGCCAAGATGGCGGTTCTCAGCCCCAGCATTTT. Residues: CASSQDGGSQPQHF.

With regard to this clone: The junction departs from the called germline gene at one end, perhaps through a read error. The V call is TRBV7-6, the J call TRBJ2-3, with D tentatively TRBD2 (5 bases). The germline gives CDR1 SGHVS, CDR2 FNYEAQ. The CDR3 is 13 residues long. CDR3 in DNA: TGTGCCAGCAGGTTAGGACTCACCGATACGCAGTATTTT. Its protein is CASRLGLTDTQYF.

The chain joins TRBV10-1 to TRBJ2-7; 10 bases agree with TRBD2. V was pared by 2 bases and J by 4 bases, with 11 bases of the junction left unmatched. CDR1 WNHNN and CDR2 SYGVQD come from the germline V gene (reference sequence). CDR3 size: 17 residues. CDR3 in amino acids: CASSERLAGAHFYEQYF. The CDR3, as DNA: TGCGCCAGCAGTGAGCGTCTAGCGGGGGCCCACTTTTACGAGCAGTACTTC.